This is a list of T cell receptor beta chains from one sample in a study of OX40 agonist ivuxolimab in advanced cancers. The assay was immunoSEQ multiplex PCR, and TCRdb's table has in-frame clones only and misses some. The table shows around 69,000 clones, with more than 85% occurring only once. Sequenced here: CD4+ or CD8+ T cells sorted from blood, sampled in a trial of the OX40 agonist ivuxolimab. Receptor source: an adult with an advanced solid tumor such as melanoma, head and neck, liver or kidney cancer. Both conserved end residues are trimmed from each CDR3. Fields, in order: CDR3 length, J gene, D gene, V gene, CDR3 protein. A D gene is named only where the DNA matches it firmly.

len: 12; j_gene: -; d_gene: TRBD1; v_gene: TRBV7-9; CDR3aa: ASSRPGQGDEQY
len: 18; j_gene: TRBJ2-4; d_gene: TRBD2; v_gene: TRBV4-3; CDR3aa: ASSLVLGLAGAGGKNIQY
len: 12; j_gene: TRBJ2-1; d_gene: -; v_gene: TRBV5-4; CDR3aa: ASSLRQGRGEQF
len: 11; j_gene: TRBJ2-1; d_gene: -; v_gene: TRBV19; CDR3aa: ASSPQTLNEQF
len: 17; j_gene: TRBJ1-1; d_gene: TRBD1; v_gene: TRBV6-4; CDR3aa: ASSLGSPGQGAPGTEAF
len: 12; j_gene: TRBJ1-1; d_gene: -; v_gene: TRBV27; CDR3aa: ASSFRGMNTEAF
len: 13; j_gene: TRBJ2-2; d_gene: -; v_gene: TRBV4-3; CDR3aa: ASSQLSVGAGELF
len: 12; j_gene: TRBJ1-1; d_gene: -; v_gene: TRBV6-6; CDR3aa: ASSYGPPNPEAF
len: 14; j_gene: TRBJ2-1; d_gene: TRBD2; v_gene: TRBV7-6; CDR3aa: ASSFAGEGSYNEQF
len: 15; j_gene: TRBJ2-6; d_gene: -; v_gene: TRBV27; CDR3aa: ASSLMSGFLGANVLT
len: 12; j_gene: TRBJ1-5; d_gene: -; v_gene: TRBV11-2; CDR3aa: ASSSGRSDQPQH
len: 12; j_gene: TRBJ1-4; d_gene: -; v_gene: TRBV19; CDR3aa: ASSSRGINEKLF
len: 14; j_gene: TRBJ2-7; d_gene: TRBD1; v_gene: TRBV18; CDR3aa: ASSSIPGQGIHEQY
len: 12; j_gene: TRBJ1-2; d_gene: TRBD1; v_gene: TRBV28; CDR3aa: ASSLSGQGSGYT
len: 16; j_gene: TRBJ1-4; d_gene: -; v_gene: TRBV5-1; CDR3aa: ASSLDLRGREVGEKLF
len: 9; j_gene: TRBJ1-2; d_gene: -; v_gene: TRBV20-1; CDR3aa: SARTREGYT
len: 15; j_gene: TRBJ1-1; d_gene: -; v_gene: TRBV27; CDR3aa: ASSRGVVAAFYTEAF
len: 11; j_gene: TRBJ1-1; d_gene: -; v_gene: TRBV2; CDR3aa: ASSEARVVEAF
len: 13; j_gene: TRBJ1-2; d_gene: -; v_gene: TRBV11-2; CDR3aa: ASSLQGKANYGYT
len: 15; j_gene: TRBJ2-1; d_gene: TRBD2; v_gene: TRBV7-2; CDR3aa: ASSLWGAGASNNEQF
len: 16; j_gene: TRBJ2-7; d_gene: TRBD1; v_gene: TRBV9; CDR3aa: ASSAYPDSGPGGYEQY
len: 14; j_gene: TRBJ2-2; d_gene: -; v_gene: TRBV4-2; CDR3aa: ASSQVESSNTGELF
len: 12; j_gene: TRBJ2-3; d_gene: -; v_gene: TRBV5-1; CDR3aa: ASSLGRYTDTQY
len: 13; j_gene: TRBJ2-2; d_gene: TRBD1; v_gene: TRBV10-2; CDR3aa: ASRRDRGNTGELF
len: 13; j_gene: TRBJ1-2; d_gene: -; v_gene: TRBV18; CDR3aa: ASSGNRASNYGYT
len: 14; j_gene: TRBJ2-2; d_gene: TRBD1; v_gene: TRBV4-1; CDR3aa: ASSQAGQANTGELF
len: 12; j_gene: TRBJ2-7; d_gene: TRBD1; v_gene: TRBV27; CDR3aa: ASSPDRGRYEQY
len: 13; j_gene: TRBJ2-5; d_gene: TRBD2; v_gene: TRBV28; CDR3aa: ASSTGTSGGETQY
len: 15; j_gene: TRBJ1-1; d_gene: -; v_gene: TRBV2; CDR3aa: ASSEFQGRVGNTEAF
len: 13; j_gene: TRBJ2-6; d_gene: -; v_gene: TRBV28; CDR3aa: ASSATGLGANVLT
len: 14; j_gene: TRBJ1-6; d_gene: -; v_gene: TRBV7-8; CDR3aa: ASSAQGFSYNSPLH
len: 12; j_gene: TRBJ2-1; d_gene: -; v_gene: TRBV7-9; CDR3aa: ASSFNPTHNEQF
len: 12; j_gene: TRBJ1-2; d_gene: TRBD1; v_gene: TRBV7-9; CDR3aa: ASIPQGNNYGYT
len: 10; j_gene: TRBJ1-1; d_gene: -; v_gene: TRBV16; CDR3aa: ASSPRETEAF
len: 11; j_gene: TRBJ1-5; d_gene: -; v_gene: TRBV19; CDR3aa: ASRPQGYQPQH
len: 13; j_gene: TRBJ1-1; d_gene: -; v_gene: TRBV19; CDR3aa: ASSSRTAQSTEAF
len: 13; j_gene: TRBJ1-5; d_gene: -; v_gene: TRBV30; CDR3aa: AWSVPGGSNQPQH
len: 13; j_gene: TRBJ1-2; d_gene: -; v_gene: TRBV4-3; CDR3aa: ASSQVTELPGAYT
len: 14; j_gene: TRBJ2-5; d_gene: TRBD1; v_gene: TRBV6-5; CDR3aa: ASSLIQGASGETQY
len: 13; j_gene: TRBJ1-2; d_gene: -; v_gene: TRBV9; CDR3aa: ASSVAIAETYGYT
len: 15; j_gene: TRBJ1-2; d_gene: -; v_gene: TRBV4-3; CDR3aa: ASSQLETSDSWIGYT
len: 13; j_gene: TRBJ1-2; d_gene: -; v_gene: TRBV11-2; CDR3aa: ASSLERARIDGYT
len: 13; j_gene: TRBJ1-4; d_gene: -; v_gene: TRBV5-1; CDR3aa: ASSYYSGEREKLF
len: 11; j_gene: TRBJ2-2; d_gene: -; v_gene: TRBV7-9; CDR3aa: ASSLSVPGELF
len: 15; j_gene: TRBJ1-1; d_gene: TRBD1; v_gene: TRBV4-1; CDR3aa: ASSQAKTGTGKAEAF
len: 13; j_gene: TRBJ1-6; d_gene: -; v_gene: TRBV4-1; CDR3aa: ASSQGRGYNSPLH
len: 16; j_gene: TRBJ1-3; d_gene: -; v_gene: TRBV7-2; CDR3aa: ASSLGFLGTTGGNTIY
len: 12; j_gene: TRBJ1-4; d_gene: -; v_gene: TRBV29-1; CDR3aa: SVDGPPGSEKLF
len: 13; j_gene: TRBJ1-4; d_gene: -; v_gene: TRBV19; CDR3aa: ASSATGRANEKLF
len: 14; j_gene: TRBJ1-3; d_gene: TRBD1; v_gene: TRBV19; CDR3aa: ASSQTGGLSGNTIY
len: 13; j_gene: TRBJ2-1; d_gene: TRBD1; v_gene: TRBV5-1; CDR3aa: ASSLGQGSHNEQF
len: 9; j_gene: TRBJ1-1; d_gene: -; v_gene: TRBV2; CDR3aa: ASMVNTEAF
len: 12; j_gene: TRBJ1-1; d_gene: -; v_gene: TRBV5-4; CDR3aa: ASREQGINTEAF
len: 13; j_gene: TRBJ2-6; d_gene: -; v_gene: TRBV5-1; CDR3aa: ASGWEPSGANVLT
len: 13; j_gene: TRBJ2-3; d_gene: TRBD1; v_gene: TRBV6-1; CDR3aa: AMRGDRGYTDTQY
len: 12; j_gene: TRBJ2-3; d_gene: -; v_gene: TRBV7-2; CDR3aa: ASSYEISGDTQY
len: 18; j_gene: TRBJ2-1; d_gene: TRBD1; v_gene: TRBV10-3; CDR3aa: AISESYRDRGPSSYNEQF
len: 15; j_gene: TRBJ2-1; d_gene: TRBD2; v_gene: TRBV2; CDR3aa: ASSDGLAGVRGNEQF